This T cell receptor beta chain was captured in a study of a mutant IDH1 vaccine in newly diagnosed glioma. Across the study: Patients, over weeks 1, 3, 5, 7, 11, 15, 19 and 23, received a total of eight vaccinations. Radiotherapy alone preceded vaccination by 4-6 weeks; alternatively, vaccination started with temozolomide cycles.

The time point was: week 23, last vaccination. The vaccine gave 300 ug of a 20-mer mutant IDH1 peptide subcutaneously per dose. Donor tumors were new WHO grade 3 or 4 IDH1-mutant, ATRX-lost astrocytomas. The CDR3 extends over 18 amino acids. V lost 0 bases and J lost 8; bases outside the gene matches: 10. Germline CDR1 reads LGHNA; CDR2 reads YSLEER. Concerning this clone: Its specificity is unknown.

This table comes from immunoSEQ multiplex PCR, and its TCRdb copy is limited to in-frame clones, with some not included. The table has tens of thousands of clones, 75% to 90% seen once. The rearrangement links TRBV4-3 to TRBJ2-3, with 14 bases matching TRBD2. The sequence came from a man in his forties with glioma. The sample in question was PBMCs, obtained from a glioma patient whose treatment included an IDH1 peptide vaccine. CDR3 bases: TGCGCCAGCAGCCAAGACAGTCCGGGACTAGCGGGAGAGGGTACGCAGTATTTT. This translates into CASSQDSPGLAGEGTQYF.